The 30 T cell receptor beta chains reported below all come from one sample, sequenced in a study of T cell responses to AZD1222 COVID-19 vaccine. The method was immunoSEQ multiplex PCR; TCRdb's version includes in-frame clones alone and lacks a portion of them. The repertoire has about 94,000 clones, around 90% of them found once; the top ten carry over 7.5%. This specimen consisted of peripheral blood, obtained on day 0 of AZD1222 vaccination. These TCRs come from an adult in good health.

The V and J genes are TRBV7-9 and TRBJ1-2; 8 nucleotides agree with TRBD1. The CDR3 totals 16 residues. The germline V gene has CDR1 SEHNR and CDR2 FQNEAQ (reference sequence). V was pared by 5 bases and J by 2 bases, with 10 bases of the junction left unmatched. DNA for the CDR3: TGTGCCAGCAGCAATAGGGCACAGGGGGAGAACTATGGCTACACCTTC. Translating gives CASSNRAQGENYGYTF.

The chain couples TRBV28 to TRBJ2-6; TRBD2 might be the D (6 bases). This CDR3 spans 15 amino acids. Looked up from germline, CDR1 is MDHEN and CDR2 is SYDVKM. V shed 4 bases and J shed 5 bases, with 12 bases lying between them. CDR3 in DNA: TGTGCCAGCAGTTCCGGGGGTCGAAGGGCCAACGTCCTGACTTTC. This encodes CASSSGGRRANVLTF.

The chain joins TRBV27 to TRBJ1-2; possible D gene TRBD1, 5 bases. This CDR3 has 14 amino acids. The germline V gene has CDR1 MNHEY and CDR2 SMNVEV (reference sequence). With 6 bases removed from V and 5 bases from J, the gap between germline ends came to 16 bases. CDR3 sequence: CASSPEGARYGYTF. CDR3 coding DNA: TGTGCCAGCAGCCCGGAAGGGGCTAGGTATGGCTACACCTTC.

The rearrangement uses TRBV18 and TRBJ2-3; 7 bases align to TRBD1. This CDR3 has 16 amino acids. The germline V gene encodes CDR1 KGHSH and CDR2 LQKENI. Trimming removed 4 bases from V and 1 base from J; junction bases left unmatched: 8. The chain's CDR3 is CASSLGMGTGTDTQYF. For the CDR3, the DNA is TGTGCCAGCTCACTCGGAATGGGGACAGGCACAGATACGCAGTATTTT. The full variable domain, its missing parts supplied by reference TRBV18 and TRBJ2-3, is NAGVMQNPRHLVRRRGQEARLRCSPMKGHSHVYWYRQLPEEGLKFMVYLQKENIIDESGMPKERFSAEFPKEGPSILRIQQVVRGDSAAYFCASSLGMGTGTDTQYFGPGTRLTVL.

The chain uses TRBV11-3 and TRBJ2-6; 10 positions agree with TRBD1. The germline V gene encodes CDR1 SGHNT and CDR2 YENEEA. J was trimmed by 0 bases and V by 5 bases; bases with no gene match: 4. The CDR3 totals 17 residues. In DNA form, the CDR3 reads TGTGCCAGCAGCCCCGGGACAGGGGTCTCTGGGGCCAACGTCCTGACTTTC. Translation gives CASSPGTGVSGANVLTF.

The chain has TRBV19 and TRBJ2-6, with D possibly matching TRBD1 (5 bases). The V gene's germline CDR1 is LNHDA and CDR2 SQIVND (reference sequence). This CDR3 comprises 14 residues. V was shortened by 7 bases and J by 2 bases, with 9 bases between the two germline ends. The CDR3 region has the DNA TGTGCCAGTACCCAGGGCGCTGGGGCCAACGTCCTGACTTTC. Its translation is CASTQGAGANVLTF. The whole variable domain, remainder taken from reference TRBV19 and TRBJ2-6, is DGGITQSPKYLFRKEGQNVTLSCEQNLNHDAMYWYRQDPGQGLRLIYYSQIVNDFQKGDIAEGYSVSREKKESFPLTVTSAQKNPTAFYLCASTQGAGANVLTFGAGSRLTVL.

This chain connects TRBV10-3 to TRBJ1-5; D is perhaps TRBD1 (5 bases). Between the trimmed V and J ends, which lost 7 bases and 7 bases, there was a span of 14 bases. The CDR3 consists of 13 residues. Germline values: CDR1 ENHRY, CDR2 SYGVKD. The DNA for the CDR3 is TGTGCCATCACCCCGGACACAGACCAGCCCCAGCATTTT. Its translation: CAITPDTDQPQHF.

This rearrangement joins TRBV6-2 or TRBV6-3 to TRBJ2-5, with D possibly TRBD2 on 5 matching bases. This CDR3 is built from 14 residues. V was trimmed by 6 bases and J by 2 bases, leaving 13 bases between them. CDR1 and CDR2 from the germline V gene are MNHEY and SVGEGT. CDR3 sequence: CASSRTGGQETQYF. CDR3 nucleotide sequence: TGTGCCAGCAGCCGGACGGGCGGGCAAGAGACCCAGTACTTC.

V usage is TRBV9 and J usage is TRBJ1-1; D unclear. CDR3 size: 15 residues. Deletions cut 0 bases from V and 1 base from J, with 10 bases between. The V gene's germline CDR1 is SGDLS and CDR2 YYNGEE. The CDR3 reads CASSVGGYENTEAFF. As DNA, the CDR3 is TGTGCCAGCAGCGTAGGCGGTTATGAGAACACTGAAGCTTTCTTT.

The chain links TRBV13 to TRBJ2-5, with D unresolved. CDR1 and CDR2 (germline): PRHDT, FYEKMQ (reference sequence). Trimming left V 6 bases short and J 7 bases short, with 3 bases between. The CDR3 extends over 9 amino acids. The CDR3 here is CASRWTQYF. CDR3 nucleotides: TGTGCCAGCAGGTGGACCCAGTACTTC.

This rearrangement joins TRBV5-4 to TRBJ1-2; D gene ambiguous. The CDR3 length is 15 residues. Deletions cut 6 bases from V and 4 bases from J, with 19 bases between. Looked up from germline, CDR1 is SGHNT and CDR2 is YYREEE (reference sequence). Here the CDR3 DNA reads TGTGCCAGCACATACAGCTGGGTTAGTGGCTATGGCTACACCTTC. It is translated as CASTYSWVSGYGYTF.

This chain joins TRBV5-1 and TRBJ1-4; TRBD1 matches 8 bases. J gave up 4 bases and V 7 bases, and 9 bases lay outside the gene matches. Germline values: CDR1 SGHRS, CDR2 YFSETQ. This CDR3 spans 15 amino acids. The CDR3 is CASGPHTGGNEKLFF. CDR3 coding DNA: TGCGCCAGCGGGCCGCACACAGGGGGTAATGAAAAACTGTTTTTT.

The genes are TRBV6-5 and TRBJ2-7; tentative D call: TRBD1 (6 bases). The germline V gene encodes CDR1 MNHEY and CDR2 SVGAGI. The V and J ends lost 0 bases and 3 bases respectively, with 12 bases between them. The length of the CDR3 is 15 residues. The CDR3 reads CASSYSNQGSYEQYF. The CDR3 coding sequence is TGTGCCAGCAGTTACTCGAATCAGGGGAGCTACGAGCAGTACTTC.

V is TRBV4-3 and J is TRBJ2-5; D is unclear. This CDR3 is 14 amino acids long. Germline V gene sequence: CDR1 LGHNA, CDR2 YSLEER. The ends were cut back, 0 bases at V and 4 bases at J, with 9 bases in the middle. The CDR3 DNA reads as TGCGCCAGCAGCCAAGATCGTGGGCCAGAGACCCAGTACTTC. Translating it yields CASSQDRGPETQYF.

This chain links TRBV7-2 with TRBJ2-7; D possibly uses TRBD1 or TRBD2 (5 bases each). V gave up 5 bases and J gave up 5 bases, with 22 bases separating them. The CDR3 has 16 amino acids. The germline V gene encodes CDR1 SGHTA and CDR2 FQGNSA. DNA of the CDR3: TGTGCCAGCAGCCAGCGGAGTGGGGGAAACCTCCACGAGCAGTACTTC. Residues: CASSQRSGGNLHEQYF.

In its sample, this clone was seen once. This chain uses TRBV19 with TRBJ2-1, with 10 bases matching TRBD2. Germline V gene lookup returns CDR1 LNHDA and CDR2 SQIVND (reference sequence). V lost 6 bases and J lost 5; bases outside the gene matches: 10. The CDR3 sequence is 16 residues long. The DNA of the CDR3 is TGTGCCAGTAGCCCCCCGACTAGCGGGTACGACAATGAGCAGTTCTTC. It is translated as CASSPPTSGYDNEQFF.

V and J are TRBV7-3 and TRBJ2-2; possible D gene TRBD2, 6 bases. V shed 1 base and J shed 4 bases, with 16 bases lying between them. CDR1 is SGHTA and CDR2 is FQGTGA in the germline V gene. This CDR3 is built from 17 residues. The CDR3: CASSLKGGGRVTGELFF. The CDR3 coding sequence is TGTGCCAGCAGCTTAAAAGGAGGAGGGCGGGTCACCGGGGAGCTGTTTTTT.

This CDR3 reads CASSQGPALAAPYEQYF. CDR3 sequence (DNA): TGTGCCAGCAGCCAAGGCCCCGCACTAGCAGCCCCCTACGAGCAGTACTTC. The chain links TRBV3-1 (or the pseudogene TRBV3-2) to TRBJ2-7; D might be TRBD2 (6 bases). V dropped 1 base and J dropped 2 bases, with 18 bases sitting between them. Germline-derived CDR1 and CDR2 are LGHDT and YNNKEL (reference sequence). The CDR3 is made up of 17 amino acids.

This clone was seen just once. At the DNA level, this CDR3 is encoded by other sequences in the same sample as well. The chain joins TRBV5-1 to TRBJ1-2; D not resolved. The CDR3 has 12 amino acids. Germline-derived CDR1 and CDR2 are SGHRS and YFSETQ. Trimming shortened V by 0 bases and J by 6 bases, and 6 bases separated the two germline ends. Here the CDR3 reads CASSLDRHGYTF. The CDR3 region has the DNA TGCGCCAGCAGCTTGGACAGACATGGCTACACCTTC.

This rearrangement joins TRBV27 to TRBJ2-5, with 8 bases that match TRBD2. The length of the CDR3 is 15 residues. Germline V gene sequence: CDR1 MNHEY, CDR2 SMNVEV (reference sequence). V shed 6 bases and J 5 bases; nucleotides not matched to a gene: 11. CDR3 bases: TGTGCCAGCAGATCCCAGACTAGCGTTGGGGAGACCCAGTACTTC. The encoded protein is CASRSQTSVGETQYF.

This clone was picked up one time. The DNA of the CDR3 is TGTGCCAGCAGCCGGATCGACGGGAATGAGCAGTTCTTC. The encoded protein is CASSRIDGNEQFF. This chain connects TRBV14 to TRBJ2-1; no clear D gene. This CDR3 comprises 13 residues. The germline CDR1 and CDR2 sequences are SGHDN and FVKESK. V was trimmed by 4 bases and J by 7 bases, leaving 11 bases between them. The whole variable domain, filled in from reference TRBV14 and TRBJ2-1, reads EAGVTQFPSHSVIEKGQTVTLRCDPISGHDNLYWYRRVMGKEIKFLLHFVKESKQDESGMPNNRFLAERTGGTYSTLKVQPAELEDSGVYFCASSRIDGNEQFFGPGTRLTVL.

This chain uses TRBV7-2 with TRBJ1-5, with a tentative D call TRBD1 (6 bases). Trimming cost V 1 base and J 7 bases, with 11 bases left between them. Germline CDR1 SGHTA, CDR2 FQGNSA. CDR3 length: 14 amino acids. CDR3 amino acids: CASSLDQGLQPQHF. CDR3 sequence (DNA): TGTGCCAGCAGCTTAGACCAGGGGTTGCAGCCCCAGCATTTT.

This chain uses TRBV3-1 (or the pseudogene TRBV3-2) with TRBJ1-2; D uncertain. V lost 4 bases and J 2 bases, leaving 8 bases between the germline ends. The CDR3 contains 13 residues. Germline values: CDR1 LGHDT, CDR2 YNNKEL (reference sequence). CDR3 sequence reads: CASSRKGNYGYTF. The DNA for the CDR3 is TGTGCCAGCAGCCGGAAGGGAAACTATGGCTACACCTTC.

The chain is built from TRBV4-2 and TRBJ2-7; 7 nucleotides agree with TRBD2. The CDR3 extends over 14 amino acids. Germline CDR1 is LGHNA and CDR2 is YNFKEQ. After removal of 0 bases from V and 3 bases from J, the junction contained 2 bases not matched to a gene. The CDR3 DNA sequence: TGTGCCAGCAGCCAAGAGACTAGCCACTACGAGCAGTACTTC. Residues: CASSQETSHYEQYF.

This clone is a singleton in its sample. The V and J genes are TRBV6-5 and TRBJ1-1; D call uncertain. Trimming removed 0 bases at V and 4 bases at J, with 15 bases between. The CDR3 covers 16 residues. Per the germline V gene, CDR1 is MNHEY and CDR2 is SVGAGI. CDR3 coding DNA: TGTGCCAGCAGTTACTCGCTAGGGAGCCCTTTCACTGAAGCTTTCTTT. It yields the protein CASSYSLGSPFTEAFF.

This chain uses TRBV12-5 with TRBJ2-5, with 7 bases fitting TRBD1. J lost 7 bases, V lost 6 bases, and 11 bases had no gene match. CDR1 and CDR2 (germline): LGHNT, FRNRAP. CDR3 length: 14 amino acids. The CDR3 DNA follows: TGTGCTAGTGGGGGTACAGGGGTGAATCGGACCCAGTACTTC. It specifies CASGGTGVNRTQYF.

The CDR3 DNA sequence: TGTGCCACCAGCAGAGAGGGCTATGGCTACACCTTC. It specifies CATSREGYGYTF. V is TRBV15 and J is TRBJ1-2; no reliable D call. Deletions cut 0 bases from V and 4 bases from J, with 3 bases between. CDR3 size: 12 residues. The germline CDR1 and CDR2 sequences are LNHNV and YYDKDF (reference sequence). Variable domain in full (rest from reference TRBV15 and TRBJ1-2): DAMVIQNPRYQVTQFGKPVTLSCSQTLNHNVMYWYQQKSSQAPKLLFHYYDKDFNNEADTPDNFQSRRPNTSFCFLDIRSPGLGDTAMYLCATSREGYGYTFGSGTRLTVV.

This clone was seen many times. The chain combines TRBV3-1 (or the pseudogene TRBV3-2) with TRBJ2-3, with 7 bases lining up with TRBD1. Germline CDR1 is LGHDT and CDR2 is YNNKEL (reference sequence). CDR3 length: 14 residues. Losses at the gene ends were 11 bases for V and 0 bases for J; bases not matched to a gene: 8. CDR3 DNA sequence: TGTGCCTATAAGGGGGCTTCGAGCACAGATACGCAGTATTTT. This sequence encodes CAYKGASSTDTQYF.

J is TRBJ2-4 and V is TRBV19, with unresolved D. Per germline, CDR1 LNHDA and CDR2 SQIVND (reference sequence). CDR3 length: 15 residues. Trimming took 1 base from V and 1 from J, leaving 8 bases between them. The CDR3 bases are TGTGCCAGTAGTATAGCTGGGGTCGCCAAAAACATTCAGTACTTC. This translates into CASSIAGVAKNIQYF.

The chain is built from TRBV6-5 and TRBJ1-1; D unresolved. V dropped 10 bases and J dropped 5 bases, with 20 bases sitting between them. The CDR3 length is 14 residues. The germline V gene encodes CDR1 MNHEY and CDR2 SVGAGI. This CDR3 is CATGAGPMVTEAFF. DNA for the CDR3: TGTGCCACCGGAGCGGGTCCGATGGTGACTGAAGCTTTCTTT.